The 28 T cell receptor beta chains below all came from one sample that was sequenced in a study of T-cell reconstitution after alpha-beta-depleted transplantation in children. Molecular barcoding with unique molecular identifiers was used for the TCRbeta library. Each CDR3 protein is one row after TCRdb ran MiXCR on the PCR reads. The data hold around 400,000 distinct CDR3 sequences, with approximately 10% observed a single time. The sequences come from PBMCs from the stem cell graft donor, collected from the stem cell graft. These receptors were collected from a human donor who donated a stem cell graft to a child with acute myeloid leukemia.

At least ten counts were recorded for this clonotype. The CDR3 nucleotides read TGCAGTGCTAGAGATCTGTTAGCGAACACCGGGGAGCTGTTTTTT. Translation: CSARDLLANTGELFF. This chain joins TRBV20-1 and TRBJ2-2; D uncertain. With 0 bases removed from V and 0 bases from J, the gap between germline ends came to 8 bases. CDR3 length: 15 residues. Germline V gene lookup returns CDR1 DFQATT and CDR2 SNEGSKA (reference sequence).

This clonotype was seen repeatedly, ten times or more. The chain has TRBV9 and TRBJ2-5, with TRBD1 matching over 9 bases. This CDR3 contains 15 residues. Looked up from germline, CDR1 is SGDLS and CDR2 is YYNGEE. After removal of 2 bases from V and 2 bases from J, the junction contained 4 bases not matched to a gene. The DNA of the CDR3 is TGTGCCAGCAGCGTCGGGACAGGGTGGCAAGAGACCCAGTACTTC. As protein: CASSVGTGWQETQYF.

This clonotype appeared many times. V is TRBV20-1 and J is TRBJ2-2, with 8 positions matching TRBD1. CDR1 is DFQATT, CDR2 SNEGSKA, per germline (reference sequence). This CDR3 has 14 amino acids. J was trimmed by 3 bases and V by 2 bases; bases with no gene match: 2. CDR3 in amino acids: CSARRTGHTGELFF. The CDR3 DNA reads as TGCAGTGCTAGACGGACAGGGCACACCGGGGAGCTGTTTTTT.

The rearrangement joins TRBV20-1 to TRBJ1-1, with D hard to call. This CDR3 has 16 residues. V was trimmed by 1 base and J by 1 base, leaving 16 bases between them. Germline values: CDR1 DFQATT, CDR2 SNEGSKA (reference sequence). This CDR3 reads CSARGSVGPSNTEAFF. The DNA for the CDR3 is TGCAGTGCTAGAGGATCAGTTGGCCCCTCGAACACTGAAGCTTTCTTT.

This chain joins TRBV7-2 and TRBJ2-1, with 7 bases lining up with TRBD1. The CDR3 spans 14 residues. J lost 7 bases, V lost 5 bases, and 8 bases had no gene match. Germline-derived CDR1 and CDR2 are SGHTA and FQGNSA. This CDR3 reads CASSPGQTPNEQFF. The CDR3 coding sequence is TGTGCCAGCAGCCCGGGACAGACCCCGAATGAGCAGTTCTTC.

This chain connects TRBV20-1 to TRBJ2-3; 14 bases agree with TRBD2. The CDR3 loop spans 18 amino acids. Per the germline V gene, CDR1 is DFQATT and CDR2 is SNEGSKA (reference sequence). V gave up 2 bases and J gave up 1 base; unmatched junction bases: 8. The chain's CDR3 is CSARQTRLAGGRTDTQYF. Written as DNA, the CDR3 is TGCAGTGCTAGACAAACCAGACTAGCGGGGGGGCGCACAGATACGCAGTATTTT.

This clonotype was seen many times. The chain links TRBV2 to TRBJ2-5; the match to TRBD2 covers 9 bases. The CDR3 has 15 residues. Trimming took 3 bases from V and 4 from J; bases not matched to a gene: 6. The germline CDR1 and CDR2 sequences are SNHLY and FYNNEI. Here the CDR3 DNA reads TGTGCCAGCAGTGATGGCGGGAGGGCCGGAGAGACCCAGTACTTC. The encoded protein is CASSDGGRAGETQYF. The variable domain in full, completed from reference TRBV2 and TRBJ2-5, reads EPEVTQTPSHQVTQMGQEVILRCVPISNHLYFYWYRQILGQKVEFLVSFYNNEISEKSEIFDDQFSVERPDGSNFTLKIRSTKLEDSAMYFCASSDGGRAGETQYFGPGTRLLVL.

The gene calls are TRBV29-1 and TRBJ1-4, with D hard to call. The V end was cut by 4 bases, the J end by 7 bases, with 7 bases between. Germline assignment: CDR1 SQVTM and CDR2 ANQGSEA. The CDR3 extends over 11 amino acids. CDR3: CSVGNAEKLFF. The CDR3 DNA reads TGCAGCGTTGGAAATGCTGAAAAACTGTTTTTT.

This clonotype was detected ten times or more. This sequence joins TRBV6-2 or TRBV6-3 and TRBJ2-1; D might be TRBD1 (8 bases). Trimming took 6 bases from V and 9 from J, leaving 15 bases between them. Looked up from germline, CDR1 is MNHEY and CDR2 is SVGEGT. The CDR3 has 13 residues. CDR3 in amino acids: CASRQGGTPEQFF. The CDR3 DNA is TGTGCCAGCAGACAGGGGGGGACCCCTGAGCAGTTCTTC.

As for this clonotype: This may be a read error, as it is one base from a much larger clone. The chain couples TRBV5-1 to TRBJ2-1, with D unresolved. The CDR3 is 13 residues long. The germline CDR1 and CDR2 sequences are SGHRS and YFSETQ. CDR3 DNA: TGCTCCAGCAGCTTGTGGATCCGCAATGAGCAGTTCTTC. Translated, it gives CSSSLWIRNEQFF. Full variable domain (rest looked up from reference TRBV5-1 and TRBJ2-1): KAGVTQTPRYLIKTRGQQVTLSCSPISGHRSVSWYQQTPGQGLQFLFEYFSETQRNKGNFPGRFSGRQFSNSRSEMNVSTLELGDSALYLCSSSLWIRNEQFFGPGTRLTVL.

This chain links TRBV20-1 with TRBJ2-1, with D uncertain. The CDR3 is 12 amino acids. Trimming pared 5 bases from V and 5 bases from J, leaving 10 bases between. From germline, CDR1 is DFQATT and CDR2 SNEGSKA (reference sequence). CDR3 sequence reads: CSAFQENNEQFF. DNA of the CDR3: TGCAGTGCTTTCCAAGAGAACAATGAGCAGTTCTTC.

This clonotype was detected many times. The chain is built from TRBV7-8 and TRBJ2-6; D ambiguous. Trimming shortened V by 1 base and J by 2 bases, and 9 bases separated the two germline ends. CDR3 size: 16 residues. Germline CDR1 and CDR2: SGHVS and FQNEAQ. The DNA for the CDR3 is TGTGCCAGCAGCTTAGATTCTAGGGCTGGGGCCAACGTCCTGACTTTC. Translation gives CASSLDSRAGANVLTF.

The chain employs TRBV20-1 and TRBJ2-3, with a possible D match to TRBD2 (5 bases). The CDR3 sequence is 14 residues long. Per the germline V gene, CDR1 is DFQATT and CDR2 is SNEGSKA (reference sequence). The V gene lost 5 bases and the J gene lost 2 bases, with 14 bases spanning the gap. This CDR3 is CSARPASNTDTQYF. CDR3 sequence (DNA): TGCAGTGCTCGGCCCGCTAGCAACACAGATACGCAGTATTTT.

This clonotype has a count of ten or more. The chain is built from TRBV12-3 or TRBV12-4 and TRBJ2-1; D uncertain. Trimming pared 4 bases from V and 0 bases from J, leaving 10 bases between. CDR3 length: 15 amino acids. This chain's CDR3 is CASSWTVSSYNEQFF. CDR3 DNA sequence: TGTGCCAGCAGTTGGACGGTTTCCTCCTACAATGAGCAGTTCTTC.

This clonotype was counted between two and nine times. The chain uses TRBV7-2 and TRBJ2-3; D call uncertain. CDR1 and CDR2 from the germline V gene are SGHTA and FQGNSA. Deletions cut 0 bases from V and 10 bases from J, with 11 bases between. The CDR3 contains 13 residues. The DNA of the CDR3 is TGTGCCAGCAGCTTAGCAACGGAACGAGCGCAGTATTTT. Its protein is CASSLATERAQYF.

V gene TRBV5-1 combines with J gene TRBJ2-7; D remains ambiguous. CDR3 size: 14 residues. Per the germline V gene, CDR1 is SGHRS and CDR2 is YFSETQ. V gave up 0 bases and J gave up 3 bases, with 10 bases separating them. The DNA for the CDR3 is TGCGCCAGCAGCTTGGGCAACGGTGACTACGAGCAGTACTTC. Translating it yields CASSLGNGDYEQYF. Filled out from reference TRBV5-1 and TRBJ2-7, the complete variable domain reads KAGVTQTPRYLIKTRGQQVTLSCSPISGHRSVSWYQQTPGQGLQFLFEYFSETQRNKGNFPGRFSGRQFSNSRSEMNVSTLELGDSALYLCASSLGNGDYEQYFGPGTRLTVT.

This clonotype came up a few times. The rearrangement links TRBV9 to TRBJ2-7; possible D gene TRBD1, 6 bases. V was shortened by 5 bases and J by 5 bases, with 11 bases between the two germline ends. The V gene's germline CDR1 is SGDLS and CDR2 YYNGEE. CDR3 length: 12 residues. The CDR3 DNA reads TGTGCCAGCAGACAAACAGGGAACGAGCAGTACGTC. This gives the protein CASRQTGNEQYV.

This clonotype was detected a few times. V gene TRBV3-1 combines with J gene TRBJ1-6, with TRBD1 as a possible D gene (5 bases). The germline V gene encodes CDR1 LGHDT and CDR2 YNNKEL (reference sequence). The CDR3 has 13 amino acids. V lost 1 base, J lost 13 bases, and 11 bases lay in between. This CDR3 is CASSQGDAGPLHF. CDR3 DNA: TGTGCCAGCAGCCAAGGGGACGCCGGGCCCCTCCACTTT.

This clonotype appeared many times. The rearrangement joins TRBV6-4 to TRBJ2-3, with 10 bases matching TRBD1. Germline V gene lookup returns CDR1 MRHNA and CDR2 SNTAGT. The CDR3 has 15 residues. The V segment lost 2 bases and the J segment 1 base; nucleotides outside the gene matches: 0. CDR3 sequence reads: CASSDGTGGTDTQYF. The DNA of the CDR3 is TGTGCCAGCAGTGACGGGACAGGGGGCACAGATACGCAGTATTTT.

The chain links TRBV20-1 to TRBJ2-1; 16 nucleotides agree with TRBD2. Per the germline V gene, CDR1 is DFQATT and CDR2 is SNEGSKA (reference sequence). This CDR3 is 16 amino acids long. Trimming cost V 4 bases and J 6 bases; bases outside gene matches: 6. CDR3 sequence reads: CSATAGTSGRANEQFF. CDR3 DNA sequence: TGCAGTGCTACTGCCGGGACTAGCGGGAGGGCCAATGAGCAGTTCTTC.

The chain combines TRBV30 with TRBJ2-5, with a weak D call TRBD1 (5 bases). Looked up from germline, CDR1 is GTSNPN and CDR2 is SVGIG (reference sequence). V was trimmed by 2 bases and J by 4 bases, leaving 11 bases between them. CDR3 length equals 13 residues. CDR3 sequence reads: CAWSLDIGETQYF. The CDR3, as DNA: TGTGCCTGGAGTTTGGACATTGGAGAGACCCAGTACTTC.

The V gene is TRBV5-5, the J gene TRBJ2-2, with TRBD1 identical over 8 bases. The CDR3 spans 17 residues. The J segment lost 3 bases and the V segment lost 1 base, leaving 8 bases of the junction unmatched. In germline, CDR1 is SGHKS, CDR2 YYEKEE (reference sequence). The CDR3 DNA sequence: TGTGCCAGCAGCTTGTACAGGGGGAGTAGAGACACCGGGGAGCTGTTTTTT. Protein: CASSLYRGSRDTGELFF.

This clonotype was detected many times. The chain links TRBV20-1 to TRBJ2-7, with D possibly matching TRBD2 (5 bases). Germline loops: CDR1 DFQATT, CDR2 SNEGSKA (reference sequence). The CDR3 spans 14 residues. The ends were cut back, 2 bases at V and 0 bases at J, with 11 bases in the middle. CDR3 in DNA: TGCAGTGCTAGACGGGGAGCAGCCTCCTACGAGCAGTACGTC. This encodes CSARRGAASYEQYV.

This clonotype was picked up many times. The J gene is TRBJ2-1, the V gene TRBV9, with TRBD2 matching over 7 bases. CDR1 and CDR2 (germline): SGDLS, YYNGEE. The CDR3 length is 17 residues. Germline trimming cut 0 bases from V and 4 bases from J; bases unmatched to any gene: 10. This CDR3 reads CASSVDVDSGVYNEQFF. The CDR3, as DNA: TGTGCCAGCAGCGTAGATGTAGACAGCGGGGTGTACAATGAGCAGTTCTTC.

The chain couples TRBV9 to TRBJ2-1; 7 bases are shared with TRBD2. The ends lost 0 bases at V and 8 bases at J; junction bases unmatched: 11. The germline CDR1 and CDR2 sequences are SGDLS and YYNGEE. The CDR3 loop spans 16 amino acids. The chain's CDR3 is CASSVAGGGPAYEQFF. The CDR3 coding sequence is TGTGCCAGCAGCGTAGCTGGGGGAGGGCCAGCTTATGAGCAGTTCTTC.

This clonotype showed up just a few times. This chain links TRBV4-1 with TRBJ2-3, with 11 bases identical to TRBD2. CDR3 length: 16 residues. Looked up from germline, CDR1 is MGHRA and CDR2 is YSYEKL. Germline trimming cut 0 bases from V and 4 bases from J; bases unmatched to any gene: 3. The CDR3 is CASSQELAGVPDTQYF. In DNA form, the CDR3 reads TGCGCCAGCAGCCAAGAACTAGCGGGGGTCCCAGATACGCAGTATTTT.

This clonotype was found many times. The rearrangement links TRBV14 to TRBJ1-3; 7 bases align to TRBD1. The CDR3 is made up of 14 amino acids. The trim removed 4 bases at V and 4 bases at J, leaving 4 bases unmatched. Per the germline V gene, CDR1 is SGHDN and CDR2 is FVKESK. This chain's CDR3 is CASSRTGYGNTIYF. CDR3 nucleotide sequence: TGTGCCAGCAGCCGGACAGGTTACGGAAACACCATATATTTT.

This clonotype appeared a few times. The V and J genes are TRBV20-1 and TRBJ1-4; D not certain. Germline V gives CDR1 DFQATT, CDR2 SNEGSKA (reference sequence). CDR3 length: 16 amino acids. The V end lost 4 bases, the J end lost 6 bases, and 21 bases lay between the germline ends. The CDR3 loop reads CSATGYGPLSDEKLFF. The CDR3 DNA reads TGCAGTGCTACCGGGTACGGTCCCCTTAGTGATGAAAAACTGTTTTTT.